The 30 T cell receptor beta chains presented below share a single source sample, sequenced in a study of T cell clones after liver transplantation. The assay was immunoSEQ multiplex PCR, and TCRdb's table has in-frame clones only and misses some. The profile shows roughly 80,000 clones, less than 90% of them singletons. Here the sequenced sample was CD4+ T cells from blood, taken at the 22-month timepoint. These receptors all come from a human patient who received a liver transplant. The graft donor may have contributed some T cells.

The gene calls are TRBV7-2 and TRBJ2-5; D ambiguous. The germline V and J ends were trimmed by 2 bases and 2 bases, with 9 bases remaining between them. Germline V gives CDR1 SGHTA, CDR2 FQGNSA. The CDR3 consists of 14 residues. This CDR3 is CASSLKTPQETQYF. The DNA for the CDR3 is TGTGCCAGCAGCTTAAAGACGCCACAAGAGACCCAGTACTTC.

This clone has only one observation. The rearrangement links TRBV5-1 to TRBJ2-1; D ambiguous. Germline V gives CDR1 SGHRS, CDR2 YFSETQ. V lost 6 bases, J lost 0 bases, and 10 bases lay in between. CDR3 length equals 14 residues. The CDR3 DNA follows: TGCGCCAGCATGACGGAGAGCTCCTACAATGAGCAGTTCTTC. This sequence encodes CASMTESSYNEQFF.

The genes are TRBV7-2 and TRBJ1-2; a possible D gene is TRBD1 (5 bases). CDR1 is SGHTA, CDR2 FQGNSA, per germline. V lost 2 bases and J lost 7, with 17 bases in between. The CDR3 runs to 15 residues. The CDR3 loop is CASSLRVRGERGYTF. The CDR3 DNA follows: TGTGCCAGCAGCTTAAGGGTCCGAGGGGAGCGTGGCTACACCTTC.

The J gene is TRBJ2-7, the V gene TRBV9; 8 positions match TRBD1. The junction had 3 bases not matched to a gene; V was cut back by 4 bases and J by 0 bases. This CDR3 spans 14 amino acids. Germline V gene lookup returns CDR1 SGDLS and CDR2 YYNGEE. The CDR3 loop is CASSTGTGSYEQYF. CDR3 nucleotides: TGTGCCAGCAGCACCGGGACAGGCTCCTACGAGCAGTACTTC. The whole variable domain, filled in from reference TRBV9 and TRBJ2-7, reads DSGVTQTPKHLITATGQRVTLRCSPRSGDLSVYWYQQSLDQGLQFLIQYYNGEERAKGNILERFSAQQFPDLHSELNLSSLELGDSALYFCASSTGTGSYEQYFGPGTRLTVT.

The chain is built from TRBV2 and TRBJ2-7; weak D call: TRBD2 (6 bases). Germline V gene data show CDR1 as SNHLY and CDR2 as FYNNEI. The CDR3 has 14 amino acids. Trimming stripped 2 bases from V and 2 bases from J, with 10 bases between. CDR3 sequence reads: CASSERSGPYEQYF. For the CDR3, the DNA is TGTGCCAGCAGTGAACGTAGCGGCCCCTACGAGCAGTACTTC.

In this sample, this clone turned up a few times. The J gene is TRBJ1-1, the V gene TRBV4-3, with D hard to call. Germline V gene lookup returns CDR1 LGHNA and CDR2 YSLEER. V lost 0 bases, J lost 1 base, and 9 bases lay in between. This CDR3 comprises 15 residues. The CDR3 coding sequence is TGCGCCAGCAGCCAAGACGGGTCGGGGAACACTGAAGCTTTCTTT. This codes for CASSQDGSGNTEAFF.

V gene TRBV7-2 combines with J gene TRBJ2-7; TRBD2 aligns across 9 bases. CDR1 SGHTA and CDR2 FQGNSA come from the germline V gene. The CDR3 covers 15 residues. Trimming cost V 4 bases and J 6 bases; bases outside gene matches: 10. The DNA for the CDR3 is TGTGCCAGCAGCTCGCCTAGCGGGGTGGTGGGCGAGCAGTACTTC. Translation: CASSSPSGVVGEQYF.

There are a few counts of this clone. The chain links TRBV7-9 to TRBJ1-5, with D unresolved. The CDR3 contains 12 residues. CDR1 is SEHNR, CDR2 FQNEAQ, per germline (reference sequence). The ends were cut back, 5 bases at V and 4 bases at J, with 6 bases in the middle. This CDR3 is CASSRDNQPQHF. The CDR3, as DNA: TGTGCCAGCAGCCGCGATAATCAGCCCCAGCATTTT.

This chain links TRBV7-5 with TRBJ2-7; the DNA was not used to check the table's D call, TRBD2. TRBV7-5 counts as a pseudogene. The CDR3 spans 15 residues. The CDR3 protein is CVRGGRQEKTYEQYF. DNA of the CDR3: TGTGTCAGAGGCGGGAGACAGGAAAAAACCTACGAGCAGTACTTC.

V and J are TRBV12-5 and TRBJ2-5; TRBD1 is a possible D gene (7 bases). The CDR3 extends over 17 amino acids. Germline V gives CDR1 LGHNT, CDR2 FRNRAP. V dropped 0 bases and J dropped 4 bases, with 18 bases sitting between them. In DNA, the CDR3 is TGTGCTAGTGGTTTGGTCCGGCAGGCAGGGGGAGGAGAGACCCAGTACTTC. Translation: CASGLVRQAGGGETQYF.

This clone was picked up a small number of times. The V and J genes are TRBV6-5 and TRBJ2-3; D is possibly TRBD1 or TRBD2 (5 bases each). Per the germline V gene, CDR1 is MNHEY and CDR2 is SVGAGI. V was trimmed by 0 bases and J by 6 bases, leaving 13 bases between them. The length of the CDR3 is 15 residues. The CDR3 nucleotides are TGTGCCAGCAGTTACTCCCAGGGTCGGGGCGATACGCAGTATTTT. Translated: CASSYSQGRGDTQYF.

J is TRBJ2-7 and V is TRBV5-6, with 10 bases matching TRBD2. This CDR3 spans 15 amino acids. J lost 5 bases, V lost 3 bases, and 8 bases had no gene match. The germline V gene has CDR1 SGHDT and CDR2 YYEEEE. The CDR3 is CASSYALAGRNEQYF. CDR3 DNA: TGTGCCAGCAGCTACGCACTAGCGGGACGCAACGAGCAGTACTTC. Variable domain in full (rest from reference TRBV5-6 and TRBJ2-7): DAGVTQSPTHLIKTRGQQVTLRCSPKSGHDTVSWYQQALGQGPQFIFQYYEEEERQRGNFPDRFSGHQFPNYSSELNVNALLLGDSALYLCASSYALAGRNEQYFGPGTRLTVT.

The chain links TRBV5-8 to TRBJ2-7; D gene uncertain. The germline gives CDR1 SGHTS, CDR2 YDEGEE. The CDR3 covers 14 residues. Trimming took 2 bases from V and 4 from J, leaving 13 bases between them. CDR3 bases: TGTGCCAGCAGCTTTGTCGCCGGTCGGTACGAGCAGTACTTC. It codes for CASSFVAGRYEQYF.

This chain links TRBV9 with TRBJ1-1, with 8 bases matching TRBD1. V dropped 3 bases and J dropped 9; count of bases not matched to a gene: 7. This CDR3 is 13 amino acids long. The germline gives CDR1 SGDLS, CDR2 YYNGEE. CDR3 loop: CASSARDRTQAFF. The CDR3 DNA is TGTGCCAGCAGCGCCAGGGACAGGACCCAAGCTTTCTTT.

CDR3 protein: CASSLVGVDYEQYF. DNA for the CDR3: TGTGCCAGCAGCTTAGTGGGGGTTGACTACGAGCAGTACTTC. The J gene is TRBJ2-7, the V gene TRBV13; D is possibly TRBD1 or TRBD2 (5 bases each). Trimming cost V 1 base and J 3 bases, with 10 bases left between them. The CDR3 totals 14 residues. Per germline, CDR1 PRHDT and CDR2 FYEKMQ (reference sequence).

This clone was detected once. V and J are TRBV19 and TRBJ2-7, with 9 bases that match TRBD1. The CDR3 totals 14 residues. V lost 5 bases, J lost 6 bases, and 8 bases stayed unmatched. Germline CDR1 reads LNHDA; CDR2 reads SQIVND (reference sequence). CDR3 in DNA: TGTGCCAGTAGTCCCGACAGGGGGAGCGCCGAGCAGTACTTC. Protein sequence: CASSPDRGSAEQYF.

The chain has TRBV7-6 and TRBJ2-7; 7 bases are shared with TRBD1. The length of the CDR3 is 15 residues. Germline CDR1 reads SGHVS; CDR2 reads FNYEAQ. V shed 2 bases, J shed 6 bases, and the junction held 10 bases outside the gene matches. CDR3: CASSLSKGAPSEQYF. The CDR3 nucleotides are TGTGCCAGCAGCTTATCTAAGGGGGCGCCGTCCGAGCAGTACTTC.

The chain links TRBV19 to TRBJ1-5, with D unresolved. Trimming took 6 bases from V and 3 from J, leaving 12 bases between them. The V gene's germline CDR1 is LNHDA and CDR2 SQIVND (reference sequence). CDR3 length: 14 amino acids. The CDR3 bases are TGTGCCAGTAGGAGGGTCGAAATCAATCAGCCCCAGCATTTT. Its protein is CASRRVEINQPQHF.

The gene calls are TRBV19 and TRBJ1-6, with TRBD1 identical over 10 bases. The CDR3 length is 16 residues. Germline values: CDR1 LNHDA, CDR2 SQIVND (reference sequence). V gave up 9 bases and J gave up 0 bases; unmatched junction bases: 5. CDR3: CASGTGVSSYNSPLHF. CDR3 DNA: TGTGCCAGCGGGACAGGGGTAAGCTCCTATAATTCACCCCTCCACTTT.

The gene calls are TRBV28 and TRBJ2-1; 10 positions agree with TRBD2. CDR1 MDHEN and CDR2 SYDVKM come from the germline V gene. The CDR3 covers 16 residues. The V and J ends lost 4 bases and 5 bases, in that order; junction bases with no gene match: 8. In DNA form, the CDR3 reads TGTGCCAGCAGTTCTCCAAGCGGGAGGGCGAACAATGAGCAGTTCTTC. The encoded protein is CASSSPSGRANNEQFF.

This clone was recorded a few times. This chain's CDR3 is CASSQDRGVYNEQFF. The CDR3 DNA is TGCGCCAGCAGCCAAGACCGGGGGGTCTACAATGAGCAGTTCTTC. The chain uses TRBV4-1 and TRBJ2-1, with 7 bases lining up with TRBD2. Germline CDR1 and CDR2: MGHRA and YSYEKL. V shed 0 bases, J shed 3 bases, and the junction held 2 bases outside the gene matches. The CDR3 runs 15 residues.

The chain combines TRBV28 with TRBJ1-1; a possible D gene is TRBD1 (6 bases). Germline CDR1 and CDR2: MDHEN and SYDVKM. The CDR3 loop spans 14 amino acids. The germline V and J ends were trimmed by 4 bases and 8 bases, with 17 bases remaining between them. CDR3 coding DNA: TGTGCCAGCAGTTACCCATTCAGGGGACACGAAGCTTTCTTT. Protein: CASSYPFRGHEAFF.

The V call is TRBV4-3, the J call TRBJ2-1; D call uncertain. V was pared by 1 base and J by 7 bases, with 8 bases between. The CDR3 is 13 amino acids. The germline gives CDR1 LGHNA, CDR2 YSLEER. The CDR3 nucleotides are TGCGCCAGCAGCCAAGGAACCCATAATGAGCAGTTCTTC. Translated: CASSQGTHNEQFF.

The rearrangement links TRBV6-1 to TRBJ1-5; maybe TRBD1 (5 bases). This CDR3 spans 13 amino acids. Per the germline V gene, CDR1 is MNHNS and CDR2 is SASEGT. The V end lost 7 bases, the J end lost 6 bases, and 13 bases lay between the germline ends. The CDR3 loop is CASKRGISQPQHF. In nucleotides, the CDR3 is TGTGCCAGCAAGAGGGGCATAAGTCAGCCCCAGCATTTT.

The chain has TRBV29-1 and TRBJ1-2; D is ambiguous. The CDR3 extends over 13 amino acids. Germline V CDR1 and CDR2: SQVTM, ANQGSEA. Trimming pared 4 bases from V and 3 bases from J, leaving 12 bases between. The CDR3 loop is CSVVEDLYYGYTF. CDR3 bases: TGCAGCGTTGTTGAGGATTTATACTATGGCTACACCTTC.

The chain uses TRBV4-1 and TRBJ1-1; D gene uncertain. This CDR3 has 15 residues. V lost 0 bases to trimming and J lost 5 bases, with 13 bases between them. Germline CDR1 MGHRA, CDR2 YSYEKL. The CDR3 sequence: CASSQDSRPRTEAFF. CDR3 bases: TGCGCCAGCAGCCAAGATTCCAGGCCTCGGACTGAAGCTTTCTTT.

The chain couples TRBV6-1 to TRBJ2-2, with TRBD1 as a possible D gene (6 bases). V was cut by 6 bases and J by 1 base, with 12 bases left in between. CDR1 is MNHNS, CDR2 SASEGT, per germline. The CDR3 extends over 15 amino acids. The CDR3 bases are TGTGCCAGCAGGAAACAGGGTTGGAACACCGGGGAGCTGTTTTTT. The encoded protein is CASRKQGWNTGELFF.

The CDR3 nucleotides read TGTGCCAGCAGCTTAAGTTTGGAGGGATCGGCAGATACGCAGTATTTT. Translation: CASSLSLEGSADTQYF. V is TRBV11-3 and J is TRBJ2-3; a possible D gene is TRBD2 (6 bases). V lost 2 bases to trimming and J lost 4 bases, with 16 bases between them. Germline-derived CDR1 and CDR2 are SGHNT and YENEEA. The CDR3 is 16 amino acids.

This clone came up once. CDR3 loop: CASRLAGRTDTEAFF. In nucleotides, the CDR3 is TGTGCCAGCAGGCTGGCCGGGAGGACGGACACTGAAGCTTTCTTT. The chain links TRBV11-2 to TRBJ1-1; D ambiguous. The length of the CDR3 is 15 residues. In germline, CDR1 is SGHAT, CDR2 FQNNGV. Trimming stripped 6 bases from V and 3 bases from J, with 17 bases between.

The chain is built from TRBV6-6 and TRBJ1-5, with TRBD1 matching 8 bases. Germline loops: CDR1 MNHNY, CDR2 SVGAGI (reference sequence). The CDR3 loop spans 15 amino acids. V lost 4 bases, J lost 2 bases, and 4 bases stayed unmatched. The CDR3 reads CASSFDRGGNQPQHF. DNA of the CDR3: TGTGCCAGCAGTTTCGACAGGGGAGGCAATCAGCCCCAGCATTTT.